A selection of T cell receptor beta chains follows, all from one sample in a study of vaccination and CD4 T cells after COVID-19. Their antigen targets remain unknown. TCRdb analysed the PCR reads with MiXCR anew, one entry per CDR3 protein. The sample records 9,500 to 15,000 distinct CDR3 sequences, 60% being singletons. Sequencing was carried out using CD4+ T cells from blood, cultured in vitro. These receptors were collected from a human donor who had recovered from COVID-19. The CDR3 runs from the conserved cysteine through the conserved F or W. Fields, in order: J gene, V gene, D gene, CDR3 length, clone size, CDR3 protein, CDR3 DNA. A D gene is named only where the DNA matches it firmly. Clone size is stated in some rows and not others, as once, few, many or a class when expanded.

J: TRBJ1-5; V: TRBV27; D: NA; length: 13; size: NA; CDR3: CASSLSRTEPQHF; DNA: TGTGCCAGCAGTTTATCTCGGACAGAGCCCCAGCATTTT
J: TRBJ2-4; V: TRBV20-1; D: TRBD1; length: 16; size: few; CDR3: CSAEAQGAGAKNIQYF; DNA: TGCAGTGCCGAAGCCCAGGGGGCGGGGGCCAAAAACATTCAGTACTTC
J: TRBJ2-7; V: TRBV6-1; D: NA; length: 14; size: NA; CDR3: CASSPVTGFHEQYF; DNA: TGTGCCAGCAGCCCTGTCACAGGGTTCCACGAGCAGTACTTC
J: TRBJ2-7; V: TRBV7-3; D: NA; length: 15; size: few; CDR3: CASSLQPSPTYEQYF; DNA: TGTGCCAGCAGCTTACAACCTAGCCCTACCTACGAGCAGTACTTC
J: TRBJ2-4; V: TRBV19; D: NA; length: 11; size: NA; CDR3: CASSSSRTQYF; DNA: TGTGCCAGTAGTTCTAGTCGGACTCAGTACTTC
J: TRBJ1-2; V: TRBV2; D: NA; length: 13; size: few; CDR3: CATQRGEDYGYTF; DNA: TGTGCCACCCAGAGGGGAGAGGACTATGGCTACACCTTC
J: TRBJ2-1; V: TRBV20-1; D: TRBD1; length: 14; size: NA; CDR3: CSARGQGSYNEQFF; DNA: TGCAGTGCTAGGGGACAGGGTTCCTACAATGAGCAGTTCTTC
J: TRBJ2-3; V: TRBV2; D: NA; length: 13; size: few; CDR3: CASNPPFTDTQYF; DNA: TGTGCCAGCAACCCTCCCTTCACAGATACGCAGTATTTT
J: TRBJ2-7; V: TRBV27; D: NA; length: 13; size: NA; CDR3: CASRRGRLYEQYF; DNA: TGTGCCAGCAGGAGAGGACGCCTCTACGAGCAGTACTTC
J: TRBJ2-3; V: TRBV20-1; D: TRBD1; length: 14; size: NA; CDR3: CSASDRARTDTQYF; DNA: TGCAGTGCTTCCGACAGGGCGCGCACAGATACGCAGTATTTT
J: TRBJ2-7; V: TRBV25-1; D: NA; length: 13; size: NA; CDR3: CASSNTGAGEQYF; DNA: TGTGCCAGCAGTAATACGGGAGCGGGCGAGCAGTACTTC
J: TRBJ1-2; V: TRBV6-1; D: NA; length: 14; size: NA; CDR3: CASSERQSNYGYTF; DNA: TGTGCCAGCAGTGAACGCCAGAGTAACTATGGCTACACCTTC
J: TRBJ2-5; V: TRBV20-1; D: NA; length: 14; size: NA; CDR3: CSARDFRSGETQYF; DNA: TGCAGTGCTAGAGACTTCAGGTCCGGGGAGACCCAGTACTTC
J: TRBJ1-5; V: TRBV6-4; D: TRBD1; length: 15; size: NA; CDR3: CASREQGNSNQPQHF; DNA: TGTGCCAGCAGAGAACAGGGGAATAGCAATCAGCCCCAGCATTTT
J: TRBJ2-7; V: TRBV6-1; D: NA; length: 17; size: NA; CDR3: CASRGGSPGGNFYEQYF; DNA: TGTGCCAGCAGAGGGGGGAGCCCTGGCGGAAACTTCTACGAGCAGTACTTC
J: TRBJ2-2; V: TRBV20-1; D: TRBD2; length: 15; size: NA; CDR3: CSARLAVRGTGELFF; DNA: TGCAGTGCTAGACTAGCGGTACGTGGCACCGGGGAGCTGTTTTTT
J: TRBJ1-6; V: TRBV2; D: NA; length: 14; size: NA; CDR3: CASRSQGLDSPLHF; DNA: TGTGCCAGCAGGTCGCAGGGGTTGGATTCACCCCTCCACTTT
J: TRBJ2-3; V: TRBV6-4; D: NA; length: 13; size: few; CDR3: CASSDGDTDTQYF; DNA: TGTGCCAGCAGTGACGGAGACACAGATACGCAGTATTTT
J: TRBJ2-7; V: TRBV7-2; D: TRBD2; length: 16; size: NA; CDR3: CASSLVGTSGSYEQYF; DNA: TGTGCCAGCAGCTTAGTTGGGACTAGCGGGAGTTACGAGCAGTACTTC
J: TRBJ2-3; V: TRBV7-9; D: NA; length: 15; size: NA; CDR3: CASSLVAGVEDTQYF; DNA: TGTGCCAGCAGCTTAGTCGCAGGGGTGGAGGATACGCAGTATTTT
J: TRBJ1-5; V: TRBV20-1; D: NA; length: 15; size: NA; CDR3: CSAGPMTALNQPQHF; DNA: TGCAGTGCCGGACCGATGACGGCCCTTAATCAGCCCCAGCATTTT
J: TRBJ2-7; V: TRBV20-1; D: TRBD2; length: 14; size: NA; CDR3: CSAARSGRVYEQYF; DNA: TGCAGTGCCGCCCGCAGCGGGAGGGTCTACGAGCAGTACTTC
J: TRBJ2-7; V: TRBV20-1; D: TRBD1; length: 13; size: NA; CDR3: CSARRTGTREQYF; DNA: TGCAGTGCTAGACGGACAGGGACGAGGGAGCAGTACTTC
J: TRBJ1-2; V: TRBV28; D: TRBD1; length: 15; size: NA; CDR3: CASSFGTGSYYGYTF; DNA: TGTGCCAGCAGTTTCGGGACAGGGTCGTACTATGGCTACACCTTC
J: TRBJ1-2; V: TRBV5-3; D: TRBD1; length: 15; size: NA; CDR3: CAGSPRDRGYYGYTF; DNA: TGTGCCGGCAGCCCACGGGACAGGGGGTACTATGGCTACACCTTC
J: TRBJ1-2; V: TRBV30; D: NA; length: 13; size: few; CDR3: CAWSVGGFYGYTF; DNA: TGTGCCTGGAGTGTTGGAGGATTCTATGGCTACACCTTC
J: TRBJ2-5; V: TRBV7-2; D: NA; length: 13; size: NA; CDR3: CASTKQRQETQYF; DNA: TGTGCCAGCACCAAACAAAGACAAGAGACCCAGTACTTC
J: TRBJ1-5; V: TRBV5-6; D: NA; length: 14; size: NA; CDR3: CASNYGTGNQPQHF; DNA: TGTGCCAGCAACTATGGGACTGGCAATCAGCCCCAGCATTTT
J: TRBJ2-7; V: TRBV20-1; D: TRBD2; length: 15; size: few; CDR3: CSARKGLAGAYEQYF; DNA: TGCAGTGCTAGAAAAGGTCTAGCGGGAGCCTACGAGCAGTACTTC
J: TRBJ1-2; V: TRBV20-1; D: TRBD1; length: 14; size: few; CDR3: CSATLPGQSHGYTF; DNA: TGCAGTGCTACATTACCGGGACAGAGCCATGGCTACACCTTC
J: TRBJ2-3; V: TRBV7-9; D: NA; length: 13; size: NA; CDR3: CASSLWDTDTQYF; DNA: TGTGCCAGCAGCTTGTGGGACACAGATACGCAGTATTTT
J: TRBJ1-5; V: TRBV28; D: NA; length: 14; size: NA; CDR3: CASSLGQGTQPQHF; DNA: TGTGCCAGCAGTTTGGGGCAGGGGACTCAGCCCCAGCATTTT
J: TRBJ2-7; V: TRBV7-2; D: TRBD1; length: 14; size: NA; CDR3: CASSLGTGSGEQYF; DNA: TGTGCCAGCAGCTTGGGGACAGGGTCGGGCGAGCAGTACTTC
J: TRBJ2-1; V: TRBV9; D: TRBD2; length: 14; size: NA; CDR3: CASSVLAGANEQFF; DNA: TGTGCCAGCAGCGTACTAGCGGGAGCAAATGAGCAGTTCTTC
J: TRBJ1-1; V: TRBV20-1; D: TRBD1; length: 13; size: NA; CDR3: CSAPGQGYTEAFF; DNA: TGCAGTGCTCCCGGACAGGGGTACACTGAAGCTTTCTTT
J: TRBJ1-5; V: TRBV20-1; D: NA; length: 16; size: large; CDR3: CSARRAGAGSNQPQHF; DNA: TGCAGTGCTAGAAGAGCAGGGGCGGGTAGCAATCAGCCCCAGCATTTT
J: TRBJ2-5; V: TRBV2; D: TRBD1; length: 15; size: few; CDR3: CASSEDRGPQETQYF; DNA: TGTGCCAGCAGTGAAGACAGGGGGCCCCAAGAGACCCAGTACTTC
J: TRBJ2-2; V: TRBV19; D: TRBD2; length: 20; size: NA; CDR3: CASSSPGLAGVFVDTGELFF; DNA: TGTGCCAGTAGTTCTCCGGGACTAGCGGGAGTGTTTGTGGACACCGGGGAGCTGTTTTTT
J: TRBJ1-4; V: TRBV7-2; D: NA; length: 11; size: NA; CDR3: CASSLGGKLFF; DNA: TGTGCCAGCAGCTTAGGCGGGAAACTGTTTTTT
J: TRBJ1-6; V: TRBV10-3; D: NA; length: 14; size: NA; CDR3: CAISPEGRDSPLHF; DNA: TGTGCCATCAGCCCTGAAGGGAGGGATTCACCCCTCCACTTT
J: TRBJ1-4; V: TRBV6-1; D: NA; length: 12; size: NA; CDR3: CASSSPNEKLFF; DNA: TGTGCCAGCAGTAGCCCTAATGAAAAACTGTTTTTT
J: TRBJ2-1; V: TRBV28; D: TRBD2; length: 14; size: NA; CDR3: CASSFAGEANEQFF; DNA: TGTGCCAGCAGTTTTGCGGGAGAGGCCAATGAGCAGTTCTTC
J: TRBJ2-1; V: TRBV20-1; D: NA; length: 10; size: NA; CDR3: CSAKWHEQFF; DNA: TGCAGTGCTAAATGGCATGAGCAGTTCTTC
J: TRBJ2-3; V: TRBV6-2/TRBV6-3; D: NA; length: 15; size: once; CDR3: CASSYSGAVTDTQYF; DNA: TGTGCCAGCAGTTACTCAGGTGCAGTCACAGATACGCAGTATTTT
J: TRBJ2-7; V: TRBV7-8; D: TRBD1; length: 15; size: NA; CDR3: CASSLNRGSSYEQYF; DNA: TGTGCCAGCAGCTTAAACAGGGGGAGCTCCTACGAGCAGTACTTC
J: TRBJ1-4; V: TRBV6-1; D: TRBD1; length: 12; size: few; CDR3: CASAWDREKLFF; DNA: TGTGCCAGCGCTTGGGACAGAGAAAAACTGTTTTTT
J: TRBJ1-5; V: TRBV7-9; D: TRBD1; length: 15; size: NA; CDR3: CASSQEGGGRQPQHF; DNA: TGTGCCAGCAGCCAAGAGGGAGGGGGCAGGCAGCCCCAGCATTTT
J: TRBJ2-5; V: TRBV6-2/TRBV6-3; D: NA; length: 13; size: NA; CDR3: CASSSPGYETQYF; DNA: TGTGCCAGCAGTTCACCAGGTTACGAGACCCAGTACTTC
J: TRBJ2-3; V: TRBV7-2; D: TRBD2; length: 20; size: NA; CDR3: CASSSTSPGLAGGITDTQYF; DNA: TGTGCCAGCAGCTCCACATCCCCGGGACTAGCGGGAGGCATCACAGATACGCAGTATTTT